This T cell receptor beta chain was recorded in a study of T-cell reconstitution after alpha-beta-depleted transplantation in children. Whole-study findings and limits: Newly made T cells mostly supplied T-cell counts and diversity one year after transplant. It was reported that alpha-beta T cells came from several hundred expanded graft clones (about two months after transplant). Surviving recipient cells, namely T cells and thymic progenitors, were the source of high day-60 TCRbeta diversity in some patients.

Unique molecular identifiers featured in how the TCRbeta library was prepared. From the PCR reads, TCRdb called clonotypes with MiXCR, one entry per CDR3 protein. The sample includes tens of thousands of distinct CDR3 sequences, roughly 15% seen only once; the top ten take around a fifth. V lost 1 base and J lost 0, with 9 bases in between. Germline V gene lookup returns CDR1 SGHTA and CDR2 FQGNSA. There are 15 residues in the CDR3. Points on this clonotype: Its cognate antigen is unknown.

The chain is built from TRBV7-2 and TRBJ1-2; D remains ambiguous. This sequence was found in a male patient between 2 and 15 years old who had a stem cell transplant for acute lymphoblastic leukemia, so the T cells may come from the graft donor. Sample: PBMCs, mostly from graft donor cells, taken 180 days after TCRalphabeta/CD19-depleted stem cell transplant. CDR3 in DNA: TGTGCCAGCAGCTTAGAGGACGATACTAACTATGGCTACACCTTC. Its translation is CASSLEDDTNYGYTF.